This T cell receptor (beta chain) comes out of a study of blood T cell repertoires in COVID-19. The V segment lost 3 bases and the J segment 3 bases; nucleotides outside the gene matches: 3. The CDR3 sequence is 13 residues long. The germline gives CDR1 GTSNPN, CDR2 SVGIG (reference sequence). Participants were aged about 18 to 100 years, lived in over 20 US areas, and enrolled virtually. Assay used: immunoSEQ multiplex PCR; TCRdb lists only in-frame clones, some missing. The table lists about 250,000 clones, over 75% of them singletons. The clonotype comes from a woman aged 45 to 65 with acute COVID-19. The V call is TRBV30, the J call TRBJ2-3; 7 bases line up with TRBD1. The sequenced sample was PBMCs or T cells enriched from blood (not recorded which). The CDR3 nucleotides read TGTGCCTGGAGGACGACAGGGACAGATACGCAGTATTTT. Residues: CAWRTTGTDTQYF.